This is a list of T cell receptor beta chains from one sample in a study of T-cell memory formation after mild COVID-19. TCRdb re-derived calls from the 5' RACE reads in MiXCR, one entry per CDR3 protein. The sample has about 620,000 distinct CDR3 sequences; more than 15% are singletons. The source material was PBMCs or a T cell subset sorted from them (not recorded which). The receptor source for this set is an adult woman who had mild COVID-19 (a few samples of this study predate the infection). Cell type and time point are not known. The CDR3 runs from the conserved cysteine through the conserved F or W. D genes are given only for firm matches. A clone size is listed for some rows: how often the clone was seen (once, few, many), or a class if it is expanded.

j_call,clone_size,d_call,v_call,cdr3_aa,cdr3_nt
TRBJ1-3,NA,TRBD1,TRBV7-9,CASSLGTGRTGNTIYF,TGTGCCAGCAGCTTAGGGACAGGGCGAACTGGAAACACCATATATTTT
TRBJ2-1,few,TRBD2,TRBV6-1,CASRGGLAGGAYNEQFF,TGTGCCAGCAGGGGGGGTCTAGCGGGAGGCGCCTACAATGAGCAGTTCTTC
TRBJ1-5,few,TRBD1,TRBV28,CASRQGVINQPQHF,TGTGCCAGCCGACAGGGGGTTATCAATCAGCCCCAGCATTTT
TRBJ1-2,NA,NA,TRBV7-2,CASSPPGGGYTF,TGTGCCAGCAGCCCGCCTGGAGGCGGCTACACCTTC
TRBJ2-7,NA,NA,TRBV13,CASSLALRPSYEQYF,TGTGCCAGCAGCTTAGCTTTAAGGCCGAGCTACGAGCAGTACTTC
TRBJ1-3,few,TRBD1,TRBV12-3/TRBV12-4,CASSHPSDRARNTIYF,TGTGCCAGCAGTCACCCCTCCGACAGGGCTAGAAACACCATATATTTT
TRBJ2-1,NA,TRBD2,TRBV7-9,CASSSGTSGRNEQFF,TGTGCCAGCAGCTCCGGGACTAGCGGGAGAAATGAGCAGTTCTTC
TRBJ1-5,NA,NA,TRBV28,CASSPHGEQPQHF,TGTGCCAGCAGTCCCCACGGGGAGCAGCCCCAGCATTTT
TRBJ2-7,few,TRBD1,TRBV12-3/TRBV12-4,CASTPGTGSYEQYF,TGTGCCAGCACTCCTGGGACAGGCTCCTACGAGCAGTACTTC
TRBJ2-1,NA,TRBD1,TRBV24-1,CATSAPGQGYNEQFF,TGTGCCACCAGTGCTCCGGGACAGGGCTACAATGAGCAGTTCTTC
TRBJ2-3,NA,TRBD1,TRBV3-1,CASSLKVGTGFTDTQYF,TGTGCCAGCAGCCTAAAAGTCGGGACAGGGTTCACAGATACGCAGTATTTT
TRBJ2-2,NA,TRBD2,TRBV6-5,CASRNPGGAGELFF,TGTGCCAGCAGAAACCCCGGGGGGGCCGGGGAGCTGTTTTTT
TRBJ2-7,few,NA,TRBV6-2/TRBV6-3,CASSMGVSYEQYF,TGTGCCAGCAGCATGGGGGTAAGCTACGAGCAGTACTTC
TRBJ2-1,NA,TRBD2,TRBV4-3,CASSLGTSGNREQFF,TGCGCCAGCAGCCTCGGGACTAGCGGGAATCGTGAGCAGTTCTTC
TRBJ1-5,NA,TRBD1,TRBV6-5,CASRLRTGSNQPQHF,TGTGCCAGCAGGCTAAGGACAGGGAGCAATCAGCCCCAGCATTTT
TRBJ1-1,NA,NA,TRBV30,CAGDLNLNTEAFF,TGTGCCGGGGACCTAAACCTGAACACTGAAGCTTTCTTT
TRBJ2-3,NA,NA,TRBV6-4,CASSDGTGTDTQYF,TGTGCCAGCAGTGACGGGACTGGCACAGATACGCAGTATTTT
TRBJ1-4,NA,NA,TRBV7-2,CASSLGQNVTNEKLFF,TGTGCCAGCAGCTTAGGGCAGAATGTAACTAATGAAAAACTGTTTTTT
TRBJ1-1,few,NA,TRBV12-3/TRBV12-4,CASSSQGAMKTEAFF,TGTGCCAGCAGCTCTCAAGGGGCGATGAAAACTGAAGCTTTCTTT
TRBJ1-2,many,TRBD1,TRBV12-3/TRBV12-4,CASGLGTGNYGYTF,TGTGCCAGCGGCTTGGGGACAGGGAACTATGGCTACACCTTC
TRBJ1-5,NA,NA,TRBV30,CAWSTRGGQPQHF,TGTGCCTGGAGTACAAGAGGAGGTCAGCCCCAGCATTTT
TRBJ1-2,NA,NA,TRBV10-3,CAISAFNPTPDHHYGYTF,TGTGCCATCAGTGCCTTCAACCCAACCCCCGATCACCACTATGGCTACACCTTC
TRBJ2-1,NA,NA,TRBV20-1,CSAPTGNEQFF,TGCAGTGCCCCTACAGGGAATGAGCAGTTCTTC
TRBJ1-2,few,NA,TRBV24-1,CATSRRGDGYTF,TGTGCCACCAGCAGGAGGGGGGATGGCTACACCTTC
TRBJ2-7,NA,NA,TRBV12-3/TRBV12-4,CASRRDGRQSYEQYF,TGTGCCAGCAGGCGGGACGGTCGACAGAGCTACGAGCAGTACTTC
TRBJ1-1,NA,TRBD1,TRBV10-3,CAIKEGAVTEAFF,TGTGCCATCAAGGAGGGGGCAGTCACTGAAGCTTTCTTT
TRBJ1-2,few,NA,TRBV20-1,CSAARGKGQVLADYGYTF,TGCAGTGCTGCTCGTGGGAAGGGGCAGGTCTTGGCGGACTATGGCTACACCTTC
TRBJ1-2,NA,TRBD1,TRBV25-1,CASSESHGTAYGYTF,TGTGCCAGCAGTGAGTCCCACGGGACAGCCTATGGCTACACCTTC
TRBJ1-1,few,NA,TRBV7-9,CASSRGGARSNTEAFF,TGTGCCAGCAGCCGTGGGGGGGCCCGGAGCAACACTGAAGCTTTCTTT
TRBJ1-2,few,NA,TRBV20-1,CSARGGFGYGYTF,TGCAGTGCTAGAGGAGGATTCGGCTATGGCTACACCTTC
TRBJ2-3,NA,TRBD2,TRBV20-1,CSAYGTSGGVTDTQYF,TGCAGTGCTTACGGGACTAGCGGGGGTGTGACAGATACGCAGTATTTT
TRBJ2-7,many,TRBD2,TRBV4-3,CASSQSGLAGGEEQYF,TGCGCCAGCAGCCAGTCCGGACTAGCGGGAGGCGAAGAGCAGTACTTC
TRBJ1-6,few,NA,TRBV7-3,CASSPGQWNSPLHF,TGTGCCAGCAGCCCTGGACAGTGGAATTCACCCCTCCACTTT
TRBJ1-1,NA,TRBD1,TRBV23-1,CASSQRTGLDEAFF,TGCGCCAGCAGTCAACGGACAGGGTTGGACGAAGCTTTCTTT
TRBJ2-2,few,TRBD2,TRBV29-1,CSVTGTSEGLNTGELFF,TGCAGCGTTACCGGGACTAGCGAGGGTTTGAACACCGGGGAGCTGTTTTTT
TRBJ2-5,few,NA,TRBV5-1,CASSFNQGLAQYF,TGCGCCAGCAGCTTCAATCAGGGTCTGGCCCAGTACTTC
TRBJ1-1,NA,NA,TRBV5-1,CASSVQGSGAEAFF,TGCGCCAGCAGCGTACAGGGCTCCGGGGCTGAAGCTTTCTTT
TRBJ2-7,NA,NA,TRBV27,CASNRRGSSYEQYF,TGTGCCAGCAATCGCAGGGGAAGCTCCTACGAGCAGTACTTC
TRBJ2-3,NA,NA,TRBV12-3/TRBV12-4,CASSFTSSTDTQYF,TGTGCCAGCAGTTTCACCTCTAGCACAGATACGCAGTATTTT
TRBJ2-7,NA,NA,TRBV10-3,CAISELSYEQYF,TGTGCCATCAGTGAGCTCTCCTACGAGCAGTACTTC